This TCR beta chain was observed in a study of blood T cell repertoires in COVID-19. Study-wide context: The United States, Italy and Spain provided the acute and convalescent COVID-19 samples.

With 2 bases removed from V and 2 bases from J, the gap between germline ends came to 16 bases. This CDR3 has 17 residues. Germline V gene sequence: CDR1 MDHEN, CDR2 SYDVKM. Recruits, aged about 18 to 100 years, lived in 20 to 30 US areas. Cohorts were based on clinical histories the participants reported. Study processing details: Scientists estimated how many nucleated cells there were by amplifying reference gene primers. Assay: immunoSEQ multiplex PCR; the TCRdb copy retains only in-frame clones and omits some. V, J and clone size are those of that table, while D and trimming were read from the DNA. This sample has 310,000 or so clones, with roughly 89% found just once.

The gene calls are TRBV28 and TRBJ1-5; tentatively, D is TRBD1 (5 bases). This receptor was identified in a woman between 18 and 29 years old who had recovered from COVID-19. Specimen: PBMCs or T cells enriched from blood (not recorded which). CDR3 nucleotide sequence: TGTGCCAGCAGTTTAATTCCCAGGGTTCAGGGCAATCAGCCCCAGCATTTT. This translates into CASSLIPRVQGNQPQHF.